This record looks at one T cell receptor beta chain sequence and its context. Assay: immunoSEQ multiplex PCR; the TCRdb copy retains only in-frame clones and omits some. The table has about 180,000 clones, 86% seen once. This entry belongs to a study of blood T cell repertoires in COVID-19. This clonotype was obtained from a woman under 40 with active or convalescent COVID-19. Sequenced sample: peripheral blood.

The CDR3 region has the DNA TGTGCCAGCAGCCCAGAGGGAGGTGGTTCACCCCTCCACTTT. The encoded protein is CASSPEGGGSPLHF. This sequence joins TRBV28 and TRBJ1-6; the D is unclear. V lost 6 bases, J lost 9 bases, and 15 bases lay in between. CDR3 length: 14 amino acids. Germline CDR1 and CDR2: MDHEN and SYDVKM. The whole variable domain, remainder taken from reference TRBV28 and TRBJ1-6, is DVKVTQSSRYLVKRTGEKVFLECVQDMDHENMFWYRQDPGLGLRLIYFSYDVKMKEKGDIPEGYSVSREKKERFSLILESASTNQTSMYLCASSPEGGGSPLHFGNGTRLTVT.